Presented here are 15 T cell receptor beta chains from one specimen sequenced in a study of CD8 T cells in Susac syndrome. RNA in amounts of about 0.5 to 1 ug was reverse transcribed with random hexamers. MiXCR was run by TCRdb on the immunoSEQ multiplex PCR reads, yielding one entry per CDR3 protein. The repertoire consists of about 120,000 distinct CDR3 sequences, with just under 95% occurring once and the leading ten covering about 0.29%. The sequenced sample consisted of CD8+ T cells from PBMCs. These receptors all stem from a human donor with Susac syndrome.

The count of this clonotype is one. The rearrangement links TRBV29-1 to TRBJ2-7; 7 nucleotides agree with TRBD1. The trim removed 3 bases at V and 0 bases at J, leaving 5 bases unmatched. The CDR3 loop spans 14 amino acids. Germline V lookup: CDR1 SQVTM, CDR2 ANQGSEA. CDR3 amino acids: CSVDSGQSSYEQYF. CDR3 DNA sequence: TGCAGCGTTGATTCGGGACAGAGCTCCTACGAGCAGTACTTC.

The chain has TRBV7-9 and TRBJ1-1; the D is unclear. CDR1 and CDR2 from the germline V gene are SEHNR and FQNEAQ (reference sequence). The V gene lost 3 bases and the J gene lost 7 bases, with 9 bases spanning the gap. The CDR3 spans 12 residues. CDR3 bases: TGTGCCAGCAGCTTCCTTCCGGGTGAAGCTTTCTTT. Its translation is CASSFLPGEAFF. Filled out from reference TRBV7-9 and TRBJ1-1, the complete variable domain reads DTGVSQNPRHKITKRGQNVTFRCDPISEHNRLYWYRQTLGQGPEFLTYFQNEAQLEKSRLLSDRFSAERPKGSFSTLEIQRTEQGDSAMYLCASSFLPGEAFFGQGTRLTVV.

The chain combines TRBV29-1 with TRBJ1-4; D gene uncertain. V was pared by 4 bases and J by 5 bases, with 11 bases between. The CDR3 is 13 residues long. The germline V gene has CDR1 SQVTM and CDR2 ANQGSEA. The CDR3 DNA reads as TGCAGCGTTGCGGACGGAAGGAATGAAAAACTGTTTTTT. Translation gives CSVADGRNEKLFF.

V and J are TRBV18 and TRBJ2-7, with TRBD2 matching over 8 bases. V lost 2 bases to trimming and J lost 0 bases; unmatched junction nucleotides: 6. This CDR3 is built from 16 residues. CDR1 KGHSH and CDR2 LQKENI come from the germline V gene. In DNA, the CDR3 is TGTGCCAGCTCACCAAGAGCTAGCGGGTTCTCCTACGAGCAGTACTTC. It translates to CASSPRASGFSYEQYF.

This chain connects TRBV30 to TRBJ1-1; 7 nucleotides line up with TRBD1. V lost 0 bases, J lost 4 bases, and 5 bases stayed unmatched. This CDR3 comprises 14 residues. Germline CDR1 reads GTSNPN; CDR2 reads SVGIG (reference sequence). The CDR3 DNA reads TGTGCCTGGAGTGTACTTCCAGGGGGCACTGAAGCTTTCTTT. It specifies CAWSVLPGGTEAFF.

The V call is TRBV7-9, the J call TRBJ1-5; D may be TRBD1 (5 bases). V was clipped by 5 bases and J by 6 bases, with 14 bases between them. Germline V CDR1 and CDR2: SEHNR, FQNEAQ (reference sequence). There are 14 residues in the CDR3. CDR3 sequence (DNA): TGTGCCAGCAGCCAAGGAGGGGATGGTCAGCCCCAGCATTTT. Its protein product is CASSQGGDGQPQHF.

The chain joins TRBV27 to TRBJ2-3; TRBD1 agrees at 11 bases. Germline V gene sequence: CDR1 MNHEY, CDR2 SMNVEV (reference sequence). V lost 6 bases to trimming and J lost 1 base; unmatched junction nucleotides: 3. The CDR3 sequence is 15 residues long. Here the CDR3 reads CASSLGQGGTDTQYF. In nucleotides, the CDR3 is TGTGCCAGCAGCCTGGGACAGGGGGGCACAGATACGCAGTATTTT.

The gene calls are TRBV29-1 and TRBJ1-2; 9 bases line up with TRBD1. V was pared by 3 bases and J by 8 bases, with 4 bases of the junction left unmatched. Germline V gene sequence: CDR1 SQVTM, CDR2 ANQGSEA. The CDR3 length is 12 residues. The CDR3 sequence is CSVETGGWGYTF. The DNA of the CDR3 is TGCAGCGTTGAGACAGGGGGTTGGGGCTACACCTTC.

This rearrangement joins TRBV20-1 to TRBJ1-6; D unclear. CDR3 length: 13 residues. The germline V gene encodes CDR1 DFQATT and CDR2 SNEGSKA (reference sequence). The ends were cut back, 6 bases at V and 7 bases at J, with 13 bases in the middle. The CDR3 region is CSARRGENSPLHF. CDR3 bases: TGCAGTGCCCGTCGCGGCGAAAATTCACCCCTCCACTTT.

The J gene is TRBJ2-1, the V gene TRBV4-1; a possible D gene is TRBD1 (6 bases). V lost 5 bases and J 5 bases, leaving 10 bases between the germline ends. Germline CDR1 is MGHRA and CDR2 is YSYEKL. The CDR3 consists of 13 residues. This chain's CDR3 is CASSTGSNNEQFF. The CDR3 DNA reads as TGCGCCAGCAGCACAGGGTCGAACAATGAGCAGTTCTTC.

The chain uses TRBV4-3 and TRBJ1-3; D unresolved. The CDR3 is 15 residues long. From germline, CDR1 is LGHNA and CDR2 YSLEER. V lost 4 bases and J 0 bases, leaving 10 bases between the germline ends. CDR3 DNA sequence: TGCGCCAGCAGCCTGGACCGTTACTCTGGAAACACCATATATTTT. Amino acid sequence: CASSLDRYSGNTIYF.

The rearrangement uses TRBV5-6 and TRBJ2-7; 9 nucleotides agree with TRBD2. Germline-derived CDR1 and CDR2 are SGHDT and YYEEEE. The CDR3 has 13 residues. V was clipped by 5 bases and J by 5 bases; unmatched bases: 5. The CDR3 region is CASRAGLADEQYF. For the CDR3, the DNA is TGTGCCAGCAGGGCGGGACTAGCTGACGAGCAGTACTTC.

The chain recombines TRBV24-1 with TRBJ2-7; 9 bases line up with TRBD1. Germline V CDR1 and CDR2: KGHDR, SFDVKD. This CDR3 has 17 residues. Unmatched junction bases numbered 12, after V lost 4 bases and J lost 3 bases. The CDR3 sequence is CATSDHLGQGSNYEQYF. CDR3 nucleotides: TGTGCCACCAGTGACCACCTAGGACAGGGGTCAAACTACGAGCAGTACTTC.

On this clonotype: At one boundary the junction diverges from the germline segment, which might be a read error. The chain combines TRBV7-7 with TRBJ2-5; TRBD2 matches at 11 bases. The CDR3 covers 15 residues. CDR1 SSHAT and CDR2 FNYEAQ come from the germline V gene (reference sequence). CDR3 in amino acids: CASSFSGGALETQYF. Here the CDR3 DNA reads TGTGCTAGCAGCTTTAGCGGGGGGGCCTTGGAGACCCAGTACTTC.

This clonotype was seen once. The V call is TRBV6-6, the J call TRBJ2-7; D may be TRBD1 or TRBD2 (6 bases each). The CDR3 sequence is 15 residues long. V was clipped by 5 bases and J by 4 bases, with 18 bases between them. Germline-derived CDR1 and CDR2 are MNHNY and SVGAGI (reference sequence). CDR3 loop: CASSPVGGGLYEQYF. In DNA form, the CDR3 reads TGTGCCAGCAGTCCGGTTGGAGGGGGGCTTTACGAGCAGTACTTC.